The clone carrying this TCR beta chain ranks as medium-sized. What it binds is not known. Germline-derived CDR1 and CDR2 are MGHDK and SYGVNS. V was shortened by 4 bases and J by 8 bases, with 9 bases between the two germline ends. This CDR3 is 12 amino acids long. This sample is drawn from a study of early T cells in non-severe SARS-CoV-2 infection. Whole-study context: From unsorted whole blood, bulk RNA was sequenced, and the chains remained unpaired. Overall study findings and caveats: Anti-spike CD8 responses were favored by VDJdb matching, which missed private and CD4 specificities.

The TCR library protocol attached unique molecular identifiers to the individual cDNA molecules. TCRdb analysed the 5' RACE reads with MiXCR anew, one entry per CDR3 protein. The sample has about 67,000 distinct CDR3 sequences, roughly 12% seen once. This TCR came from an adult who was a healthcare worker with PCR-confirmed SARS-CoV-2 infection or an uninfected control (not recorded which). Sample: whole blood. This rearrangement joins TRBV25-1 to TRBJ2-1; a possible D gene is TRBD2 (6 bases). This CDR3 reads CASSGLGDEQFF. In DNA form, the CDR3 reads TGTGCCAGCAGTGGACTAGGGGATGAGCAGTTCTTC.